These T cell receptor beta chains were read from a single sample in a study of blood T cell repertoires in COVID-19. Only in-frame clones appear in the TCRdb table, and some are missing; sequencing was by immunoSEQ multiplex PCR. The profile covers around 81,000 clones, with 65% to 90% appearing a single time and 40% to 45% taken by the ten largest. Input material: peripheral blood. The receptors come from a man older than 75 with acute or convalescent COVID-19. The CDR3 runs from the conserved cysteine through the conserved F or W. A D gene is named only where the DNA matches it firmly. Only some rows state a clone size, as once, few, many or a class for expanded clones.

TRBV10-1	NA	NA	TRBJ2-2	TGCGCCAGCAGTCCTCAAACATCTGCCGGGGAGCTGTTTTTT	CASSPQTSAGELFF
TRBV27	once	TRBD1	TRBJ1-5	TGTGCCAGCCCTCCGACAGGGAATAGCAATCAGCCCCAGCATTTT	CASPPTGNSNQPQHF
TRBV11-2	NA	TRBD1	TRBJ2-7	TGTGCCAGCAGCTTGGGACAGATGTACGAGCAGTACTTC	CASSLGQMYEQYF
TRBV13	NA	TRBD2	TRBJ2-3	TGTGCCAGCAGCTTAGGCCTAGCGGGGGGTATAGATACGCAGTATTTT	CASSLGLAGGIDTQYF
TRBV2	NA	NA	TRBJ2-1	TGTGCCAGCATGGAGGGTGGGGCATACAATGAGCAGTTCTTC	CASMEGGAYNEQFF
TRBV7-2	once	TRBD2	TRBJ2-3	TGTGCCAGCAGCTTAGCATCTAGCGGGATTAGCACAGATACGCAGTATTTT	CASSLASSGISTDTQYF
TRBV4-2	NA	NA	TRBJ1-5	TGTGCCAGCAGCCAAGGGTACCTCCCGGATCAGCCCCAGCATTTT	CASSQGYLPDQPQHF
TRBV5-5	NA	TRBD1	TRBJ1-3	TGTGCCAGCAGCGGGGGGACAGGGGCTGGAAACACCATATATTTT	CASSGGTGAGNTIYF
TRBV18	NA	NA	TRBJ2-5	TGTGCCAGCTCACCTCCAGGAGGTAATCAAGAGACCCAGTACTTC	CASSPPGGNQETQYF
TRBV7-7	NA	TRBD1	TRBJ2-7	TGTGCTAGCAGCCGAGGACAGGGGTCAGGGGAGCAGTACTTC	CASSRGQGSGEQYF
TRBV11-2	many	TRBD1	TRBJ1-2	TGTGCCAGCAGCTTAGCCCGGGGACAGGGAGACTATGGCTACACCTTC	CASSLARGQGDYGYTF
TRBV12-3/TRBV12-4	few	NA	TRBJ1-1	TGTGCCAGCAGACCTAGGGGCACTGAAGCTTTCTTT	CASRPRGTEAFF
TRBV18	NA	NA	TRBJ2-1	TGTGCCAGCTCGGAAGGACTCCTCGACTACAATGAGCAGTTCTTC	CASSEGLLDYNEQFF
TRBV7-3	NA	TRBD1	TRBJ1-2	TGTGCCAGCAGCGCGACAGGGGCGGGCTACACCTTC	CASSATGAGYTF
TRBV19	few	NA	TRBJ2-5	TGTGCCAGTAGTACCCAAGGGGGCGCGGGGCGAAGAGAGACCCAGTACTTC	CASSTQGGAGRRETQYF
TRBV13	NA	TRBD1	TRBJ1-1	TGTGCCAGCAGCTTAGTCGACAGGGGGCAGTCGGCTTTCTTT	CASSLVDRGQSAFF
TRBV3-1/TRBV3-2	NA	TRBD1	TRBJ2-2	TGTGCCAGCAGCCACCGACAGGGAAACACCGGGGAGCTGTTTTTT	CASSHRQGNTGELFF
TRBV19	once	TRBD1	TRBJ1-4	TGTGCCAGTAGTATGGGGACAGGGGTTGAAAAACTGTTTTTT	CASSMGTGVEKLFF
TRBV28	NA	NA	TRBJ2-3	TGTGCCAGCAAGGAGACTAGGGGCCCCTGGGGCACAGATACGCAGTATTTT	CASKETRGPWGTDTQYF
TRBV15	NA	NA	TRBJ2-1	TGTGCCACCAGCAGAGATTTGGCAGGTTACAATGAGCAGTTCTTC	CATSRDLAGYNEQFF
TRBV5-6	once	NA	TRBJ1-1	TGTGCCAGCAGCTTGGAAGGGGGAATGGTAGCTTTCTTT	CASSLEGGMVAFF
TRBV11-1	NA	TRBD2	TRBJ2-5	TGTGCCAGCAGCTTAAGCTCCGGGGGGGAGACCCAGTACTTC	CASSLSSGGETQYF
TRBV7-8	NA	NA	TRBJ1-6	TGTGCCAGCAGCTTTTGGGGCGGCTCACCCCTCCACTTT	CASSFWGGSPLHF
TRBV9	NA	NA	TRBJ2-1	TGTGCCAGCAGCGTAGGGGGGCGCTCCTACAATGAGCAGTTCTTC	CASSVGGRSYNEQFF
TRBV5-5	NA	TRBD1	TRBJ1-5	TGTGCCAGCAGCTTTGGGACAGGGGGCCATCAGCCCCAGCATTTT	CASSFGTGGHQPQHF
TRBV9	NA	TRBD2	TRBJ2-1	TGTGCCAGCAGCCTCCTGGGGCTAGCGGGGGACAATGAGCAGTTCTTC	CASSLLGLAGDNEQFF
TRBV5-1	NA	NA	TRBJ2-5	TGCGCCAGCAGCTTGGTGGAACAGCCCCAAGAGACCCAGTACTTC	CASSLVEQPQETQYF
TRBV7-3	NA	NA	TRBJ2-2	TGTGCCAGCAGCTTAACCACTGACAGAAGAAGGGCCGGGGAGCTGTTTTTT	CASSLTTDRRRAGELFF
TRBV6-5	NA	NA	TRBJ1-2	TGTGCCAGCAGCGAGGATGGTAGAGGCTACACCTTC	CASSEDGRGYTF
TRBV6-2/TRBV6-3	NA	NA	TRBJ2-5	TGTGCCAGCAGTTACCAGGGTCTGTCCCAAGAGACCCAGTACTTC	CASSYQGLSQETQYF
TRBV6-5	NA	NA	TRBJ2-7	TGTGCCAGCAGTCTGACTAGATCCTACGAGCAGTACTTC	CASSLTRSYEQYF
TRBV12-3/TRBV12-4	NA	NA	TRBJ2-7	TGTGCCAGCAGTTTTGGGGCTCTCTACGAGCAGTACTTC	CASSFGALYEQYF
TRBV7-2	NA	TRBD2	TRBJ2-1	TGTGCCAGCAGCTTAAAGTCTAGCGGCACCTTTAGCTCCTACAATGAGCAGTTCTTC	CASSLKSSGTFSSYNEQFF
TRBV28	NA	NA	TRBJ2-7	TGTGCCAGCAGGGAACTTTGGGGGGCCTACGAGCAGTACTTC	CASRELWGAYEQYF
TRBV3-1/TRBV3-2	NA	NA	TRBJ1-1	TGTGCCAGCAGCCAAGATGGAGTGCTTGGAGCTTTCTTT	CASSQDGVLGAFF
TRBV28	NA	TRBD1	TRBJ1-1	TGTGCCAGCAGTAGGGACAGGGTCACTGAAGCTTTCTTT	CASSRDRVTEAFF
TRBV13	once	NA	TRBJ1-1	TGTGCCAGCACCATAGTTCCCAACACTGAAGCTTTCTTT	CASTIVPNTEAFF
TRBV5-4	few	NA	TRBJ1-4	TGTGCCAGCAGCCGGGACTTTCGGGCTAATGAAAAACTGTTTTTT	CASSRDFRANEKLFF
TRBV7-2	NA	TRBD1	TRBJ2-5	TGTGCCAGCAGCTTAGCGGGGACAGGTACCTCAGGGACCCAGTACTTC	CASSLAGTGTSGTQYF
TRBV7-3	NA	NA	TRBJ2-2	TGTGCCAGCAGCTTAATTTGGGGAGGCACCGGGGAGCTGTTTTTT	CASSLIWGGTGELFF
TRBV19	NA	NA	TRBJ1-1	TGTGCCAGTAGTATAGAGGCAGTAATGAACACTGAAGCTTTCTTT	CASSIEAVMNTEAFF
TRBV18	NA	NA	TRBJ1-2	TGTGCCAGCTCACATGACAGCCGTAGTTATGGCTACACCTTC	CASSHDSRSYGYTF
TRBV5-8	once	NA	TRBJ1-4	TGTGCCAGCAGCTTGGGTGAAGCGGGCGGACTGTTTTTT	CASSLGEAGGLFF
TRBV28	NA	TRBD1	TRBJ2-7	TGTGCCAGCAGCCCTGCCGGGACAGCTTCCTACGAGCAGTACTTC	CASSPAGTASYEQYF
TRBV9	NA	NA	TRBJ2-2	TGTGCCAGCAGCGTAGTGCAGTCCGCGGACACCGGGGAGCTGTTTTTT	CASSVVQSADTGELFF